This TCR beta chain was sequenced for a study of Ad26.COV2.S vaccination and SARS-CoV-2 variants. Background on the study: The Ad26.COV2.S arm of the COV1001 trial was where the donor was placed.

Trimming took 6 bases from V and 5 from J, leaving 11 bases between them. Germline CDR1 is ENHRY and CDR2 is SYGVKD. This CDR3 has 13 residues. Method: immunoSEQ multiplex PCR; TCRdb's copy keeps in-frame clones and lacks some. The profile shows about 680,000 clones, around 92% of them singletons. Indicated treatment: around 19 received Ad26.COV2.S at low or high dose, single or two shots; a few received placebo; per-sample allocation not given. Collection of the samples took place on day 63 after the first injection of vaccine or placebo. The sequence came from a person between 18 and 60 years old who received the Ad26.COV2.S COVID-19 vaccine or a placebo. The material sequenced was peripheral blood, taken in a trial of Ad26.COV2.S vaccine versus placebo. The chain recombines TRBV10-3 with TRBJ1-5; D perhaps matches TRBD1 (5 bases). Here the CDR3 reads CAISGGGYQPQHF. CDR3 in DNA: TGTGCCATCAGCGGGGGGGGTTATCAGCCCCAGCATTTT.